These T cell receptor beta chains were read from a single sample in a study of T cells after yellow fever vaccination. A single record per CDR3 protein comes from TCRdb applying MiXCR to the 5' RACE reads. Among roughly 500,000 distinct CDR3 sequences listed, approximately 21% were seen once. The sequencing here drew on PBMCs, taken 15 days after the yellow fever booster vaccination. The receptors come from a man aged 25 to 45 who received the YFV17D yellow fever vaccine. Both conserved end residues are part of each CDR3. A D gene is named only where the DNA matches it firmly. A row's size may be missing; if present it is once, few, many or a size class.

16	TRBD1	few	TRBV9	TRBJ1-2	CASSVGLTGSGYGYTF	TGTGCCAGCAGCGTAGGATTGACAGGGTCAGGCTATGGCTACACCTTC
16	TRBD2	few	TRBV5-1	TRBJ2-5	CASSPLTSGRLETQYF	TGCGCCAGCAGCCCGCTCACTAGCGGGAGGTTGGAGACCCAGTACTTC
15	.	.	TRBV4-2	TRBJ2-1	CASSQEQGRYNEQFF	TGTGCCAGCAGCCAAGAACAGGGTAGGTACAATGAGCAGTTCTTC
15	.	.	TRBV18	TRBJ1-6	CASSPQPTGNSPLHF	TGTGCCAGCTCACCACAGCCGACGGGTAATTCACCCCTCCACTTT
14	.	many	TRBV12-3/TRBV12-4	TRBJ2-7	CASRLRDGPYEQYF	TGTGCCAGCAGGTTAAGGGACGGTCCCTACGAGCAGTACTTC
15	TRBD2	.	TRBV6-5	TRBJ2-7	CASSYGVSGSYEQYF	TGTGCCAGCAGTTACGGGGTTAGCGGGAGCTACGAGCAGTACTTC
12	.	.	TRBV29-1	TRBJ2-1	CSFSDAPNEQFF	TGCAGCTTCTCGGATGCGCCCAATGAGCAGTTCTTC
16	TRBD1	.	TRBV20-1	TRBJ2-3	CSAYSGGQGPTDTQYF	TGCAGTGCTTACTCCGGGGGACAGGGACCCACAGATACGCAGTATTTT
13	TRBD1	.	TRBV7-9	TRBJ2-7	CASSPTDRHEQYF	TGTGCCAGCAGCCCTACGGACAGGCACGAGCAGTACTTC
14	.	.	TRBV12-3/TRBV12-4	TRBJ2-5	CASSKDTAQETQYF	TGTGCCAGCAGTAAGGACACCGCCCAAGAGACCCAGTACTTC
16	.	few	TRBV20-1	TRBJ2-7	CSARDSGVGSRYEQYF	TGCAGTGCTAGAGATTCAGGGGTGGGGAGTAGGTACGAGCAGTACTTC
14	.	.	TRBV5-1	TRBJ2-1	CASSSGSAYNEQFF	TGCGCCAGCAGCTCCGGCTCTGCCTACAATGAGCAGTTCTTC
13	.	.	TRBV10-3	TRBJ1-5	CAISELRDQPQHF	TGTGCCATCAGTGAGTTGCGGGACCAGCCCCAGCATTTT
13	.	.	TRBV16	TRBJ1-5	CASSPLGGQPQHF	TGTGCCAGCAGCCCCCTCGGGGGCCAGCCCCAGCATTTT
15	.	few	TRBV11-2	TRBJ2-3	CASSAGTASTDTQYF	TGTGCCAGCAGCGCTGGGACTGCCAGCACAGATACGCAGTATTTT
15	TRBD1	.	TRBV5-1	TRBJ2-1	CASSWRTDRVDEQFF	TGCGCCAGCAGCTGGCGGACCGACAGGGTTGATGAGCAGTTCTTC
22	.	.	TRBV5-1	TRBJ2-1	CASSFRRQPIGQKIRSYNEQFF	TGCGCCAGCAGCTTCAGGCGCCAACCGATCGGACAGAAGATCCGCTCCTACAATGAGCAGTTCTTC
17	TRBD2	few	TRBV27	TRBJ2-2	CASSPLAALANTGELFF	TGTGCCAGCAGTCCGCTAGCGGCCCTAGCGAACACCGGGGAGCTGTTTTTT
15	.	once	TRBV7-9	TRBJ2-7	CASRAVGTGPYEQYF	TGTGCCTCCAGAGCGGTCGGGACGGGACCTTACGAGCAGTACTTC
14	TRBD2	few	TRBV20-1	TRBJ2-1	CSASRGRVRNEQFF	TGCAGTGCTAGTCGCGGGAGAGTAAGGAATGAGCAGTTCTTC
17	TRBD1	.	TRBV20-1	TRBJ1-5	CSASGTGGAQGNQPQHF	TGCAGTGCTTCCGGGACAGGGGGCGCGCAGGGCAATCAGCCCCAGCATTTT
14	TRBD1	.	TRBV6-1	TRBJ2-7	CASKQGAISYEQYF	TGTGCCAGCAAGCAGGGGGCGATCTCCTACGAGCAGTACTTC
13	.	.	TRBV10-3	TRBJ2-3	CAISRSKADTQYF	TGTGCCATCAGTAGGAGCAAAGCAGATACGCAGTATTTT
12	.	.	TRBV5-1	TRBJ2-7	CASSLIGIEQYF	TGCGCCAGCAGCTTGATCGGGATCGAGCAGTACTTC
16	TRBD1	.	TRBV28	TRBJ2-1	CASGGQGGISYNEQFF	TGTGCCAGCGGAGGACAGGGCGGCATCTCCTACAATGAGCAGTTCTTC
13	.	.	TRBV20-1	TRBJ2-7	CSGYRGGSYEQYF	TGCAGTGGTTACAGGGGAGGGTCCTACGAGCAGTACTTC